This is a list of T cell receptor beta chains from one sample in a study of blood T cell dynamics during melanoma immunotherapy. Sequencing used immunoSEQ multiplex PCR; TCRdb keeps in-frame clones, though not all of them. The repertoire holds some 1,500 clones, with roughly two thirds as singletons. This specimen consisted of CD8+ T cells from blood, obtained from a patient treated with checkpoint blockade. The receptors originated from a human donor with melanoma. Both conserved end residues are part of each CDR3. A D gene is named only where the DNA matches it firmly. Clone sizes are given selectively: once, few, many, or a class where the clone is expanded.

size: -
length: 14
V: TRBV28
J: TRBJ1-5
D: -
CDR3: CASSFGYSNQPQHF
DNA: TGTGCCAGCAGTTTCGGATACAGCAATCAGCCCCAGCATTTT

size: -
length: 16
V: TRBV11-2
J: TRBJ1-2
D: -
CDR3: CASSLGTTGELYGYTF
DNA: TGTGCCAGCAGCTTAGGAACGACTGGGGAACTCTATGGCTACACCTTC

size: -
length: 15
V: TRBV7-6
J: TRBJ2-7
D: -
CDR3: CASSSDGRESYEQYF
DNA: TGTGCCAGCAGCTCGGACGGGAGAGAATCCTACGAGCAGTACTTC

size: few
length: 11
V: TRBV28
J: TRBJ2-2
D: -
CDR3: CASSFTGELFF
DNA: TGTGCCAGCAGTTTTACCGGGGAGCTGTTTTTT

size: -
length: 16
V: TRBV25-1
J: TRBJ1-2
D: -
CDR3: CASSDGARGLRYGYTF
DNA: TGTGCCAGCAGTGATGGCGCGAGGGGCCTTCGATATGGCTACACCTTC

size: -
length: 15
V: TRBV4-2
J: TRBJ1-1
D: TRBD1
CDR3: CASSQEGTGGTEAFF
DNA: TGTGCCAGCAGCCAAGAAGGGACAGGGGGAACTGAAGCTTTCTTT

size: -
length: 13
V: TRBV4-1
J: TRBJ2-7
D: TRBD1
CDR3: CASSVTGGYEQYF
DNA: TGCGCCAGCAGCGTGACAGGGGGCTACGAGCAGTACTTC

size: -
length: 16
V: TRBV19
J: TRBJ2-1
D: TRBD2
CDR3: CASSIMGGSVYNEQFF
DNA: TGTGCCAGTAGTATAATGGGCGGGAGTGTCTACAATGAGCAGTTCTTC

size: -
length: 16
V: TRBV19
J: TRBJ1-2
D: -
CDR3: CASSIGWGQTNYGYTF
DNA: TGTGCCAGTAGTATCGGTTGGGGGCAGACGAACTATGGCTACACCTTC

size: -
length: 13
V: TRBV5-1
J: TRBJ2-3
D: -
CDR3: CASSLGGSDTQYF
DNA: TGCGCCAGCAGCTTGGGTGGGTCAGATACGCAGTATTTT

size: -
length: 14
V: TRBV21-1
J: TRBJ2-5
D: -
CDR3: CASSRLPEEETQYF
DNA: TGTGCCAGCAGCAGATTACCAGAGGAAGAGACCCAGTACTTC

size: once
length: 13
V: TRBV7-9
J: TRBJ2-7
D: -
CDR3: CASSSPRAYEQYF
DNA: TGTGCCAGCAGCTCCCCGAGAGCTTACGAGCAGTACTTC

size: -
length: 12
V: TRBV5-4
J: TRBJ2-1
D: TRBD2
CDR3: CASSLTSAEQFF
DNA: TGTGCCAGCAGCTTAACTAGCGCTGAGCAGTTCTTC

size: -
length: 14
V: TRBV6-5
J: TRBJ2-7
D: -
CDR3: CASRIIQGSYEQYF
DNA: TGTGCCAGCAGGATTATTCAGGGATCTTACGAGCAGTACTTC

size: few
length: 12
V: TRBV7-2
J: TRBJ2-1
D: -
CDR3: CASSLSGLEQFF
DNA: TGTGCCAGCAGCTTATCCGGACTTGAGCAGTTCTTC

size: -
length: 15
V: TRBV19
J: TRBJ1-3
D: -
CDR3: CASTQMGGSGNTIYF
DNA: TGTGCCAGTACCCAGATGGGGGGCTCTGGAAACACCATATATTTT

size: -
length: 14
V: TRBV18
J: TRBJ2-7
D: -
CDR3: CASSPLKDPYEQYF
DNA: TGTGCCAGCTCACCCCTCAAAGACCCCTACGAGCAGTACTTC

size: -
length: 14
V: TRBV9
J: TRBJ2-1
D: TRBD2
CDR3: CASSGLADYNEQFF
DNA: TGTGCCAGCAGCGGGCTAGCGGACTACAATGAGCAGTTCTTC

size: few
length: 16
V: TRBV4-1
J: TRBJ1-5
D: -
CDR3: CASSQGLSGSHQPQHF
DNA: TGCGCCAGCAGCCAAGGTTTGAGTGGTAGTCATCAGCCCCAGCATTTT

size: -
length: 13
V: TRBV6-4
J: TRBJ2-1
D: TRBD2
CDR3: CASSDGTSNEQFF
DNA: TGTGCCAGCAGTGATGGGACTAGCAATGAGCAGTTCTTC

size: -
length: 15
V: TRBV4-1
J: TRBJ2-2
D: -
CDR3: CASSQVKGNPGELFF
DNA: TGCGCCAGCAGCCAAGTCAAAGGGAATCCCGGGGAGCTGTTTTTT

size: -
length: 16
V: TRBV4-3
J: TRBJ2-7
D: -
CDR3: CASSQDVTQGFYEQYF
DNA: TGCGCCAGCAGCCAAGACGTTACCCAGGGTTTCTACGAGCAGTACTTC

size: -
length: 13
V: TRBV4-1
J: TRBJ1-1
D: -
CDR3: CASSQSQNTEAFF
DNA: TGCGCCAGCAGCCAAAGCCAGAACACTGAAGCTTTCTTT

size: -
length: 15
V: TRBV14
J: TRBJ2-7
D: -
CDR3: CASSQETGGVSEQYF
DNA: TGTGCCAGCAGCCAAGAGACCGGCGGGGTCTCAGAGCAGTACTTC

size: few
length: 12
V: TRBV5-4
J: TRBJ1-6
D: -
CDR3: CASSLHNSPLHF
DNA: TGTGCCAGCAGCCTACATAATTCACCCCTCCACTTT

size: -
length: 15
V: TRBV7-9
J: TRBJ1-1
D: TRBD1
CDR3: CASFPLDRGHTEAFF
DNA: TGTGCCAGCTTTCCCCTCGACAGGGGCCACACTGAAGCTTTCTTT

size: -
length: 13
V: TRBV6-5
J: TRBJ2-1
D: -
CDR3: CASSYGTSGEQFF
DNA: TGTGCCAGCAGTTACGGGACTTCGGGTGAGCAGTTCTTC

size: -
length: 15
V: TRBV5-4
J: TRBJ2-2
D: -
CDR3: CASSADSFNTGELFF
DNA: TGTGCCAGCAGCGCGGACAGCTTCAACACCGGGGAGCTGTTTTTT

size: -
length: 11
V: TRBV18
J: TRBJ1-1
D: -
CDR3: CASSYSTEAFF
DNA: TGTGCCAGCTCATATTCCACTGAAGCTTTCTTT

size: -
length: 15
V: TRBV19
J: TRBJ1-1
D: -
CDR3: CASSVGRGRIPEAFF
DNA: TGTGCCAGTAGTGTGGGGCGGGGCAGGATACCTGAAGCTTTCTTT

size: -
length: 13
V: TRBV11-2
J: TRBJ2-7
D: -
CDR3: CASSFWGDYEQYF
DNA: TGTGCCAGCAGCTTCTGGGGTGACTACGAGCAGTACTTC

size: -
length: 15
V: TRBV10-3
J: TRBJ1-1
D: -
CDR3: CAISDTSGINTEAFF
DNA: TGTGCCATTTCCGACACGTCGGGGATAAACACTGAAGCTTTCTTT

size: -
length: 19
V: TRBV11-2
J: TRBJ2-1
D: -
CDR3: CASSGNSLEWGRPYNEQFF
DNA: TGTGCCAGCAGCGGAAATTCCTTAGAGTGGGGGCGTCCCTACAATGAGCAGTTCTTC

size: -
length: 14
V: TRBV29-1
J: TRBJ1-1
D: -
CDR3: CSVTPGTVNTEAFF
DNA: TGCAGCGTTACCCCCGGGACGGTGAACACTGAAGCTTTCTTT

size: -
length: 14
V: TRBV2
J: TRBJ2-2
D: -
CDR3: CASSEFQNTGELFF
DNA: TGTGCCAGCAGTGAATTCCAGAACACCGGGGAGCTGTTTTTT

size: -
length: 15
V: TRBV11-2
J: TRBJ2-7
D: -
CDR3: CASSLEGLPNYEQYF
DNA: TGTGCCAGCAGCTTAGAAGGCTTGCCCAACTACGAGCAGTACTTC

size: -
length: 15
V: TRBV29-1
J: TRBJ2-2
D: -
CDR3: CSVEWGSTNTGELFF
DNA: TGCAGCGTTGAATGGGGTTCGACGAACACCGGGGAGCTGTTTTTT

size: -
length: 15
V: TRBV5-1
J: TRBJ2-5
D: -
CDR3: CASSPEKGPQETQYF
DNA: TGCGCCAGCAGCCCCGAGAAGGGGCCCCAAGAGACCCAGTACTTC

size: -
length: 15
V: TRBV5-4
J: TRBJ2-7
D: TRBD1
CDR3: CASSSRDRGFYEQYF
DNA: TGTGCCAGCAGCTCACGGGACAGGGGCTTCTACGAGCAGTACTTC

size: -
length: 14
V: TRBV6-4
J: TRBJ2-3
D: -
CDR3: CASSERPSTDTQYF
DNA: TGTGCCAGCAGTGAACGGCCGAGCACAGATACGCAGTATTTT

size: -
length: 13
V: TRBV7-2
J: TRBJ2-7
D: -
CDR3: CASSLGTGREQYF
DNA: TGTGCCAGCAGCTTAGGAACCGGTCGCGAGCAGTACTTC

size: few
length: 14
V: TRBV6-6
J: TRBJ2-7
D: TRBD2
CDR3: CASSYGGDGYEQYF
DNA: TGTGCCAGCAGTTACGGGGGGGACGGCTACGAGCAGTACTTC

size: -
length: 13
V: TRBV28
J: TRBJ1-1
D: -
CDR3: CASSLTKNTEAFF
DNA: TGTGCCAGCAGTTTAACCAAGAACACTGAAGCTTTCTTT

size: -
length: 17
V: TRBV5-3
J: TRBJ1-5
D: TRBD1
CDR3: CARSAILSGTEYQPQHF
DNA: TGTGCCAGAAGCGCAATACTCTCCGGGACAGAATATCAGCCCCAGCATTTT

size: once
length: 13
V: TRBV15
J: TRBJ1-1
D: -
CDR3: CATSTGRGTEAFF
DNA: TGTGCCACCAGCACGGGACGAGGGACTGAAGCTTTCTTT

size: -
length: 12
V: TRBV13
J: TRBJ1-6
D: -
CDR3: CASSPYNSPLHF
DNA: TGTGCCAGCAGCCCATATAATTCACCCCTCCACTTT

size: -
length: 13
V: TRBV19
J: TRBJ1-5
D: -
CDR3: CASSISGEQPQHF
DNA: TGTGCCAGTAGTATATCTGGGGAGCAGCCCCAGCATTTT